A selection of T cell receptor beta chains follows, all from one sample in a study of blood T cell repertoires in COVID-19. The repertoire was sequenced with immunoSEQ multiplex PCR; TCRdb's copy has only in-frame clones and lacks some. This sample carries over 250,000 clones, 88% of them seen once, and the ten largest clones take 0.75% to 1%. Sequenced material: PBMCs or T cells enriched from blood (not recorded which). The receptors shown here come from a woman under 40 who had recovered from COVID-19. The CDR3 runs from the conserved cysteine through the conserved F or W. D genes are given only for firm matches. Not every row has a clone size; where given, it reads once, few, many or a size class.

CDR3 DNA,CDR3 protein,V gene,J gene,D gene,clone size
TGTGCCAGCAGTTTATCCGGATCGGGGATTAGTTCACCCCTCCACTTT,CASSLSGSGISSPLHF,TRBV27,TRBJ1-6,-,-
TGTGCCAGCTCACCACCCGGACTAACGAATGAGCAGTTCTTC,CASSPPGLTNEQFF,TRBV18,TRBJ2-1,-,-
TGTGCCAGCAGCTTAACGCCAGGGCCCATAGGTACGCAGTATTTT,CASSLTPGPIGTQYF,TRBV7-3,TRBJ2-3,-,-
TGTGCCAGCAGTCACGGACAGCGGCTGGCTAATGAAAAACTGTTTTTT,CASSHGQRLANEKLFF,TRBV27,TRBJ1-4,-,-
TGCGCCAGCTCCCCACAGCCAGCTAACTATGGCTACACCTTC,CASSPQPANYGYTF,TRBV4-3,TRBJ1-2,-,-
TGCGCCAGAACCTTTGACCAGGGTTCGAAACTGTTTTTT,CARTFDQGSKLFF,TRBV10-2,TRBJ1-4,-,many
TGTGCCAGAAGCTTGACTAGACGGGACTCTGGAAACACCATATATTTT,CARSLTRRDSGNTIYF,TRBV5-3,TRBJ1-3,-,-
TGTGCCAGCAGCTTATTAGAGGGTCCCGGAAACACCATATATTTT,CASSLLEGPGNTIYF,TRBV7-8,TRBJ1-3,-,once
TGTGCCACCAGTGATTGGACTAGCGAAAGCTCCTACAATGAGCAGTTCTTC,CATSDWTSESSYNEQFF,TRBV24-1,TRBJ2-1,TRBD2,-
TGTGCCAGCAGCTTCCGGACAGGGGAGGATGAAGCTTTCTTT,CASSFRTGEDEAFF,TRBV7-2,TRBJ1-1,TRBD1,-
TGTGCCAGCAGTGAAGCGCCGGGACAGGGAAGGGGGTACTTC,CASSEAPGQGRGYF,TRBV6-1,TRBJ2-7,TRBD1,-
TGTGCCAGCAGCGTAGGAACGGGGGCTGGAAACACCATATATTTT,CASSVGTGAGNTIYF,TRBV9,TRBJ1-3,-,-
TGTGCCAGTAGTGGGCTAGCGGGGGGCCGACAAGAGACCCAGTACTTC,CASSGLAGGRQETQYF,TRBV19,TRBJ2-5,TRBD2,-
TGTGCCAGCAGTTACTCCCAGGCGCAGTATTTT,CASSYSQAQYF,TRBV6-5,TRBJ2-3,-,-
TGTGCCAGCAGCCATGACAGGGAGGTTGGGTACGAGCAGTACTTC,CASSHDREVGYEQYF,TRBV3-1/TRBV3-2,TRBJ2-7,-,once
TGTGCCAGCAGGCGACCCGGACAGTTTGGTAAAAACACCATATATTTT,CASRRPGQFGKNTIYF,TRBV28,TRBJ1-3,-,-
TGCGCCAGCAGCTTGGGAGGGAACCGAGAGACCCAGTACTTC,CASSLGGNRETQYF,TRBV5-1,TRBJ2-5,-,-
TGTGCCAGCAGTTATAAGGAGGGCCCGGCGTATACTGAAGCTTTCTTT,CASSYKEGPAYTEAFF,TRBV6-2/TRBV6-3,TRBJ1-1,-,few
TGTGCCAGCAGCCAAGTCCTAGCAATCTACAATGAGCAGTTCTTC,CASSQVLAIYNEQFF,TRBV3-1/TRBV3-2,TRBJ2-1,-,-
TGTGCCAGCACAAAGGGGGGGCCTGGGGCCAACGTCCTGACTTTC,CASTKGGPGANVLTF,TRBV9,TRBJ2-6,-,-
TGTGCCAGCAGCTTAATTAGGAGGGACAGATACACCGGGGAGCTGTTTTTT,CASSLIRRDRYTGELFF,TRBV11-2,TRBJ2-2,-,-
TGTGCCAGCTCACCAATGGCTAGCGGTGATATTTCGAACACCGGGGAGCTGTTTTTT,CASSPMASGDISNTGELFF,TRBV18,TRBJ2-2,TRBD2,-
TGTGCCAGCAGCTTGCCAGCGGGGGCGGGGCAGTTCTTC,CASSLPAGAGQFF,TRBV5-6,TRBJ2-1,TRBD2,once
TGTGCCATCAGCGGAGAACGGGGGGCAGGCACAGATACGCAGTATTTT,CAISGERGAGTDTQYF,TRBV10-3,TRBJ2-3,-,-
TGTGCCAGCAGTTTACTAGGCATCGCCGACTATGGCTACACCTTC,CASSLLGIADYGYTF,TRBV27,TRBJ1-2,-,-
TGTGCCAGCAGTTTAGTCCAGGGGGCGGGAGGGGCCAACGTCCTGACTTTC,CASSLVQGAGGANVLTF,TRBV28,TRBJ2-6,TRBD1,-
TGCGCCAGCAGCTCGGACAGGGGCTACTATGGCTACACCTTC,CASSSDRGYYGYTF,TRBV5-1,TRBJ1-2,TRBD1,-
TGTGCCAGCAGCCCGGCCGGACTAGGACCTTGGGGTACGCAGTATTTT,CASSPAGLGPWGTQYF,TRBV9,TRBJ2-3,TRBD2,-
TGCGCCAGCAGCTTGACCAGTCCCTACGAGCAGTACTTC,CASSLTSPYEQYF,TRBV5-1,TRBJ2-7,-,-
TGTGCCAGCAGCCCCGGCCGGACAGGGCGTATTATGGACATTCAGTACTTC,CASSPGRTGRIMDIQYF,TRBV7-9,TRBJ2-4,TRBD1,-
TGCAGCGTTGAAGATATGGGAGTCTATGGCTACACCTTC,CSVEDMGVYGYTF,TRBV29-1,TRBJ1-2,-,-
TGTGCCAGCAGCTTGACAGGGGGGATAGGGGAGACCCAGTACTTC,CASSLTGGIGETQYF,TRBV5-4,TRBJ2-5,TRBD1,-
TGCAGCGTTGTGCCGACGGGAGGAAGCACAGATACGCAGTATTTT,CSVVPTGGSTDTQYF,TRBV29-1,TRBJ2-3,TRBD2,-
TGTGCCAGCCACCCCCGGTCAGGGTCGAACACTGAAGCTTTCTTT,CASHPRSGSNTEAFF,TRBV19,TRBJ1-1,-,-
TGTGCCAGCAGCCAAGAGGCAGGGGGTGCAGACGAGCAGTACTTC,CASSQEAGGADEQYF,TRBV3-1/TRBV3-2,TRBJ2-7,TRBD1,once
TGTGCCAGCAGCCACCGAGCGGGAGTCTTAAAGGATGAGCAGTACTTC,CASSHRAGVLKDEQYF,TRBV9,TRBJ2-7,TRBD2,few
TGCAGCGTCGGGGCAGGGGACATTCAGTACTTC,CSVGAGDIQYF,TRBV29-1,TRBJ2-4,-,-